Below, 25 T cell receptor beta chains from the same sample are listed, as sequenced in a study of naive and memory T cell subsets (dated by TCRdb to about 2017). The library was made by UMI-ligation and nested PCR. Sequencing was performed on an Illumina MiSeq. An equimolar mix of two oligonucleotides covering both TRBC1 and TRBC2 was used as the beta constant-region primer. TCRdb passed the public sequencing reads through fastp at Q25 and MiXCR, retaining productive beta sequences. Identical CDR3 protein sequences are pooled into one entry, listed with their most common genes and DNA. The sample profile shows about 85,000 distinct CDR3 sequences; about an eighth of them were found once. The ten largest clones capture 0.75% to 0.95% of the sample. Sequencing was performed on central memory CD4+ T cells from blood. In the paper's terms, the cell subset or site label means: central memory, CD45RA- CD27+. These receptors were obtained from a human donor in good health.

This clonotype was detected a few times. The rearrangement links TRBV20-1 to TRBJ2-5, with D maybe TRBD1 (6 bases). Trimming pared 3 bases from V and 2 bases from J, leaving 10 bases between. From germline, CDR1 is DFQATT and CDR2 SNEGSKA (reference sequence). CDR3 length equals 13 residues. CDR3 in amino acids: CSASTGSQETQYF. The CDR3 DNA reads as TGCAGTGCTAGTACAGGGAGTCAAGAGACCCAGTACTTC.

This clonotype was seen a few times. This rearrangement joins TRBV2 to TRBJ1-1; 12 positions match TRBD1. Looked up from germline, CDR1 is SNHLY and CDR2 is FYNNEI. V dropped 8 bases and J dropped 10; count of bases not matched to a gene: 2. CDR3 length: 11 residues. This chain's CDR3 is CASRDRGRAFF. The CDR3 DNA follows: TGTGCCAGCCGGGACAGGGGGCGAGCTTTCTTT.

This clonotype has more than one count but fewer than ten. As DNA, the CDR3 is TGCAGCGTCGGACAGGGGTACACTGAAGCTTTCTTT. Protein: CSVGQGYTEAFF. The J gene is TRBJ1-1, the V gene TRBV29-1; 9 bases match TRBD1. This CDR3 region has 12 residues. V lost 6 bases and J lost 3; bases outside the gene matches: 2. Germline CDR1 SQVTM, CDR2 ANQGSEA.

In this sample, this clonotype turned up a few times. J is TRBJ2-5 and V is TRBV30; TRBD2 aligns across 16 bases. J lost 5 bases, V lost 0 bases, and 3 bases had no gene match. The CDR3 contains 16 residues. The germline CDR1 and CDR2 sequences are GTSNPN and SVGIG (reference sequence). CDR3 amino acids: CAWSVGTSGRGETQYF. In nucleotides, the CDR3 is TGTGCCTGGAGTGTTGGGACTAGCGGGAGGGGGGAGACCCAGTACTTC.

Many counts were recorded for this clonotype. The rearrangement links TRBV20-1 to TRBJ2-7; D is unclear. This CDR3 has 13 amino acids. V was pared by 3 bases and J by 5 bases, with 14 bases between. Germline V gene sequence: CDR1 DFQATT, CDR2 SNEGSKA (reference sequence). The CDR3: CSASPSALDEQYF. The CDR3 DNA is TGCAGTGCTAGTCCTAGTGCCCTCGACGAGCAGTACTTC.

Here the CDR3 DNA reads TGCGCCAGCAGACCTACCGGGACAGTCAGCTCTGGGGCCAACGTCCTGACTTTC. Amino acid sequence: CASRPTGTVSSGANVLTF. The rearrangement links TRBV4-1 to TRBJ2-6; the match to TRBD1 covers 7 bases. CDR3 length equals 18 residues. The germline V gene encodes CDR1 MGHRA and CDR2 YSYEKL. V trimming: 6 bases; J trimming: 0 bases; junction bases outside the gene matches: 11.

V usage is TRBV12-3 or TRBV12-4 and J usage is TRBJ1-5, with TRBD1 identical over 8 bases. The ends lost 4 bases at V and 4 bases at J; junction bases unmatched: 6. This CDR3 is 15 amino acids long. CDR3 sequence: CASSSPGGGNQPQHF. The DNA for the CDR3 is TGTGCCAGCAGTTCCCCAGGGGGCGGTAATCAGCCCCAGCATTTT.

This chain links TRBV9 with TRBJ2-3; D uncertain. The V and J ends lost 0 bases and 1 base respectively, with 9 bases between them. The germline gives CDR1 SGDLS, CDR2 YYNGEE. The CDR3 runs to 15 residues. Here the CDR3 DNA reads TGTGCCAGCAGCGTAGGCTTTTCTCGCACAGATACGCAGTATTTT. Protein: CASSVGFSRTDTQYF. Combining the CDR3 with reference TRBV9 and TRBJ2-3 gives the whole variable domain DSGVTQTPKHLITATGQRVTLRCSPRSGDLSVYWYQQSLDQGLQFLIQYYNGEERAKGNILERFSAQQFPDLHSELNLSSLELGDSALYFCASSVGFSRTDTQYFGPGTRLTVL.

This clonotype was seen only a few times. The V call is TRBV5-5, the J call TRBJ2-5; D is ambiguous. The CDR3 is made up of 14 amino acids. V was trimmed by 0 bases and J by 2 bases, leaving 8 bases between them. Germline V CDR1 and CDR2: SGHKS, YYEKEE (reference sequence). The CDR3 is CASSLVPAQETQYF. DNA for the CDR3: TGTGCCAGCAGCTTGGTCCCAGCGCAAGAGACCCAGTACTTC. Full variable domain (rest looked up from reference TRBV5-5 and TRBJ2-5): DAGVTQSPTHLIKTRGQQVTLRCSPISGHKSVSWYQQVLGQGPQFIFQYYEKEERGRGNFPDRFSARQFPNYSSELNVNALLLGDSALYLCASSLVPAQETQYFGPGTRLLVL.

The V and J genes are TRBV18 and TRBJ1-2; D unresolved. V shed 3 bases and J shed 5 bases, with 10 bases lying between them. In germline, CDR1 is KGHSH, CDR2 LQKENI. This CDR3 is built from 13 residues. The CDR3 loop reads CASSPGDAYGYTF. The DNA of the CDR3 is TGTGCCAGCTCACCTGGCGATGCTTATGGCTACACCTTC.

This clonotype appeared a few times. DNA for the CDR3: TGTGCCAGCAGCTTGGGAGGCGGGGAGCTGTTTTTT. Translating it yields CASSLGGGELFF. The chain recombines TRBV5-6 with TRBJ2-2; the D is unclear. V dropped 0 bases and J dropped 7 bases, with 4 bases sitting between them. The CDR3 totals 12 residues. CDR1 and CDR2 (germline): SGHDT, YYEEEE.

Many counts were recorded for this clonotype. The chain has TRBV7-2 and TRBJ2-7; TRBD1 is a possible D gene (6 bases). Trimming took off 0 bases at V and 0 bases at J, with 21 bases between the two ends. Germline V lookup: CDR1 SGHTA, CDR2 FQGNSA. The CDR3 has 19 amino acids. In nucleotides, the CDR3 is TGTGCCAGCAGCTTAGCCCGGCCGGGACAATCTATTAACTCCTACGAGCAGTACTTC. Its translation: CASSLARPGQSINSYEQYF.

This clonotype was found many times. CDR3 region: CASSLEAGGPRDTQYF. The CDR3 region has the DNA TGCGCCAGCAGCTTGGAAGCGGGAGGGCCTAGAGATACGCAGTATTTT. This rearrangement joins TRBV5-1 to TRBJ2-3, with 10 bases fitting TRBD2. The CDR3 is 16 amino acids. V was clipped by 0 bases and J by 5 bases; unmatched bases: 6. Germline V gene lookup returns CDR1 SGHRS and CDR2 YFSETQ.

This rearrangement joins TRBV4-3 to TRBJ2-2; 8 nucleotides agree with TRBD2. Germline assignment: CDR1 LGHNA and CDR2 YSLEER. The CDR3 sequence is 16 residues long. After removal of 0 bases from V and 5 bases from J, the junction contained 5 bases not matched to a gene. CDR3 coding DNA: TGCGCCAGCAGCCAAGAGCTAGCGGGTATAACCGGGGAGCTGTTTTTT. As protein: CASSQELAGITGELFF.

The chain links TRBV11-2 to TRBJ1-1; weak D call: TRBD1 (6 bases). The germline V gene encodes CDR1 SGHAT and CDR2 FQNNGV. Trimming took off 4 bases at V and 4 bases at J, with 13 bases between the two ends. This CDR3 is 14 amino acids long. The CDR3: CASSSETGPTEAFF. In DNA, the CDR3 is TGTGCCAGCAGCTCGGAGACAGGACCCACTGAAGCTTTCTTT.

The V and J genes are TRBV6-2 or TRBV6-3 and TRBJ1-1, with 8 bases aligning to TRBD1. Germline V CDR1 and CDR2: MNHEY, SVGEGT. Losses at the gene ends were 1 base for V and 1 base for J; bases not matched to a gene: 5. The CDR3 length is 16 residues. The CDR3 loop reads CASSYLSGGKNTEAFF. The CDR3 DNA sequence: TGTGCCAGCAGTTACTTGTCAGGGGGCAAGAACACTGAAGCTTTCTTT.

There are a few counts of this clonotype. In DNA form, the CDR3 reads TGCGCCAGCAGCCAAGCCGGTAGAGCTTTCTTT. It translates to CASSQAGRAFF. V gene TRBV4-1 combines with J gene TRBJ1-1; D is uncertain. The CDR3 is 11 amino acids. V gave up 1 base and J gave up 10 bases, with 7 bases separating them. CDR1 is MGHRA, CDR2 YSYEKL, per germline.

In the case of this clonotype: The junction differs from germline at one of its ends, possibly a read error. CDR3 DNA sequence: TGCAGTGTAGGTCCGAACACCGGGGAGCTGTCTTTT. Its translation is CSVGPNTGELSF. This chain links TRBV20-1 with TRBJ2-2; tentative D call: TRBD2 (5 bases). The CDR3 is made up of 12 amino acids. Germline values: CDR1 DFQATT, CDR2 SNEGSKA (reference sequence).

This clonotype has just a few counts. The gene calls are TRBV11-2 and TRBJ2-5; D is uncertain. The germline V and J ends were trimmed by 5 bases and 1 base, with 17 bases remaining between them. CDR1 is SGHAT and CDR2 is FQNNGV in the germline V gene. There are 16 residues in the CDR3. CDR3 loop: CASSLSAYGVQETQYF. In DNA, the CDR3 is TGTGCCAGCAGCCTCTCGGCTTATGGGGTCCAAGAGACCCAGTACTTC.

On this clonotype itself: This may come from a read error, since a much larger clone is one base off. The chain combines TRBV28 with TRBJ2-5, with 9 bases lining up with TRBD2. The CDR3 has 17 residues. Germline V gives CDR1 MDHEN, CDR2 SYDVKM. The CDR3 is CASTRWAGGRVAEAQYF. The CDR3, as DNA: TGTGCCAGCACCCGGTGGGCGGGAGGGCGAGTAGCAGAGGCCCAGTACTTC.

This clonotype was observed a few times. The chain employs TRBV7-9 and TRBJ1-5, with D perhaps TRBD1 (6 bases). Trimming left V 4 bases short and J 4 bases short, with 14 bases between. Germline CDR1 is SEHNR and CDR2 is FQNEAQ (reference sequence). CDR3 length: 15 residues. CDR3 nucleotide sequence: TGTGCCAGCAGCTCAGACGGGGGGGCAAATCAGCCCCAGCATTTT. Residues: CASSSDGGANQPQHF. Complete variable domain (other parts from reference TRBV7-9 and TRBJ1-5): DTGVSQNPRHKITKRGQNVTFRCDPISEHNRLYWYRQTLGQGPEFLTYFQNEAQLEKSRLLSDRFSAERPKGSFSTLEIQRTEQGDSAMYLCASSSDGGANQPQHFGDGTRLSIL.

The table lists this clonotype with a few counts. The chain links TRBV4-1 to TRBJ2-3, with TRBD2 matching 9 bases. The CDR3 is 15 residues long. With 4 bases clipped from V and 3 bases from J, the junction kept 5 bases outside the gene matches. CDR1 is MGHRA and CDR2 is YSYEKL in the germline V gene. Written as DNA, the CDR3 is TGCGCCAGCAGCCTAATAGGACTAGCGACAGATACGCAGTATTTT. It encodes CASSLIGLATDTQYF.

This clonotype was counted only a few times. This rearrangement joins TRBV7-3 to TRBJ2-7, with D perhaps matching TRBD1 (6 bases). CDR1 is SGHTA, CDR2 FQGTGA, per germline. CDR3 size: 13 residues. Trimming removed 8 bases at V and 5 bases at J, with 16 bases between. The CDR3 is CASALTGFDEQYF. The CDR3 bases are TGTGCCAGCGCCCTTACAGGGTTCGACGAGCAGTACTTC.

This clonotype was seen more than once but under ten times. This chain links TRBV7-2 with TRBJ2-1; 7 nucleotides agree with TRBD2. Trimming removed 0 bases from V and 2 bases from J; junction bases left unmatched: 1. This CDR3 has 15 residues. CDR1 is SGHTA and CDR2 is FQGNSA in the germline V gene. In DNA, the CDR3 is TGTGCCAGCAGCTTAGCGGGAGGGACCTACAATGAGCAGTTCTTC. This sequence encodes CASSLAGGTYNEQFF.

Here the CDR3 reads CASSPGGPTDTQYF. In DNA form, the CDR3 reads TGCGCCAGCAGCCCGGGGGGCCCCACAGATACGCAGTATTTT. This rearrangement joins TRBV5-1 to TRBJ2-3, with D possibly TRBD2 on 7 matching bases. CDR3 length: 14 residues. V gave up 4 bases and J gave up 2 bases, with 11 bases separating them. Germline lookup yields CDR1 SGHRS and CDR2 YFSETQ.